The source of this T cell receptor beta chain is a study of T cell responses to AZD1222 COVID-19 vaccine. The method was immunoSEQ multiplex PCR; TCRdb's version includes in-frame clones alone and lacks a portion of them. The data hold approximately 180,000 clones, with 85% to 95% observed a single time. The germline V gene has CDR1 LGHNA and CDR2 YSLEER. Trimming shortened V by 1 base and J by 0 bases, and 9 bases separated the two germline ends. The CDR3 has 15 amino acids. The chain combines TRBV4-3 with TRBJ1-1; D uncertain. The TCR originated in an adult who received the MenACWY meningococcal vaccine as a control. The specimen comprised peripheral blood, sampled 28 days after the second dose of the MenACWY control vaccine. CDR3 residues: CASSQGYSVNTEAFF. DNA of the CDR3: TGCGCCAGCAGCCAAGGGTATTCGGTGAACACTGAAGCTTTCTTT.